These 20 T cell receptor beta chains were sequenced from one sample in a study of graft-versus-host responses after intestinal transplantation. Some clones are missing from TCRdb's copy, which holds only in-frame ones; the method was immunoSEQ multiplex PCR. Of around 71,000 clones detected, 80% to 95% appear once; the ten largest clones hold 6.5% to 8.5%. The specimen comprised bone marrow, sampled roughly 110 weeks after intestinal transplantation. The source is a human patient who received an intestinal transplant, so some T cells may come from the graft donor.

The chain combines TRBV28 with TRBJ2-7; 7 bases agree with TRBD2. Unmatched junction bases numbered 10, after V lost 5 bases and J lost 0 bases. The CDR3 extends over 16 amino acids. Per germline, CDR1 MDHEN and CDR2 SYDVKM. The CDR3 reads CASSARLAESSYEQYF. In nucleotides, the CDR3 is TGTGCCAGCAGTGCCCGTCTAGCGGAGAGCTCCTACGAGCAGTACTTC.

The chain uses TRBV30 and TRBJ2-1, with 8 bases lining up with TRBD2. The ends lost 1 base at V and 2 bases at J; junction bases unmatched: 10. CDR1 is GTSNPN, CDR2 SVGIG, per germline (reference sequence). CDR3 length: 17 residues. CDR3 loop: CAWSASRTGGAYNEQFF. CDR3 bases: TGTGCCTGGAGTGCCTCGCGGACGGGAGGGGCCTACAATGAGCAGTTCTTC.

The V and J genes are TRBV5-4 and TRBJ2-2; 9 positions agree with TRBD1. CDR1 and CDR2 (germline): SGHNT, YYREEE (reference sequence). CDR3 size: 15 residues. The V segment lost 4 bases and the J segment 5 bases; nucleotides outside the gene matches: 6. CDR3 nucleotide sequence: TGTGCCAGCAGCGAGGGGGACAGGGTAACCGGGGAGCTGTTTTTT. It encodes CASSEGDRVTGELFF.

The chain employs TRBV2 and TRBJ2-7; weak D call: TRBD2 (6 bases). Between the trimmed V and J ends, which lost 8 bases and 3 bases, there was a span of 11 bases. CDR3 length equals 12 residues. Germline CDR1 is SNHLY and CDR2 is FYNNEI. The CDR3 sequence: CASCPGGYEQYF. CDR3 bases: TGTGCCAGCTGCCCCGGGGGCTACGAGCAGTACTTC.

This chain uses TRBV27 with TRBJ2-3, with 11 nucleotides matching TRBD1. The CDR3 covers 16 residues. Losses at the gene ends were 3 bases for V and 5 bases for J; bases not matched to a gene: 7. CDR1 is MNHEY and CDR2 is SMNVEV in the germline V gene (reference sequence). The CDR3 loop reads CASSFVDRGQKDTQYF. In DNA, the CDR3 is TGTGCCAGCAGTTTTGTGGACAGGGGGCAAAAAGATACGCAGTATTTT.

The chain combines TRBV11-3 with TRBJ2-5; D is possibly TRBD2 (6 bases). This CDR3 has 15 amino acids. Germline assignment: CDR1 SGHNT and CDR2 YENEEA. The germline V and J ends were trimmed by 5 bases and 2 bases, with 15 bases remaining between them. As DNA, the CDR3 is TGTGCCAGCAGCCGAGGGAGGCTAGCGCAAGAGACCCAGTACTTC. It specifies CASSRGRLAQETQYF.

The chain links TRBV9 to TRBJ2-1, with no clear D. V dropped 3 bases and J dropped 4 bases, with 14 bases sitting between them. The CDR3 is 15 amino acids. Germline-derived CDR1 and CDR2 are SGDLS and YYNGEE. CDR3 coding DNA: TGTGCCAGCAGCGCTGGGGTAGATCCGTACAATGAGCAGTTCTTC. As protein: CASSAGVDPYNEQFF.

The rearrangement uses TRBV7-2 and TRBJ2-3; 10 bases line up with TRBD2. Germline V CDR1 and CDR2: SGHTA, FQGNSA. The V segment lost 5 bases and the J segment 0 bases; nucleotides outside the gene matches: 5. The CDR3 extends over 16 amino acids. The CDR3, as DNA: TGTGCCAGCAGCCCGACTAGCGGGCCGAGCACAGATACGCAGTATTTT. Residues: CASSPTSGPSTDTQYF.

V is TRBV7-9 and J is TRBJ2-7; no reliable D call. Germline V gives CDR1 SEHNR, CDR2 FQNEAQ (reference sequence). Trimming removed 2 bases from V and 3 bases from J, with 8 bases in between. The CDR3 length is 13 residues. CDR3 loop: CASSLRDVYEQYF. Written as DNA, the CDR3 is TGTGCCAGCAGCTTACGCGACGTCTACGAGCAGTACTTC.

The rearrangement joins TRBV29-1 to TRBJ2-5, with D unresolved. The CDR3 is made up of 11 amino acids. Germline V gene lookup returns CDR1 SQVTM and CDR2 ANQGSEA. Trimming cost V 4 bases and J 4 bases, with 7 bases left between them. This chain's CDR3 is CSVGRAETQYF. The DNA of the CDR3 is TGCAGCGTTGGTAGAGCAGAGACCCAGTACTTC.

The rearrangement links TRBV21-1 to TRBJ2-5; TRBD2 is the table's D call, not checked against the DNA. TRBV21-1 is designated a pseudogene. This CDR3 spans 14 amino acids. The CDR3 coding sequence is TGTGCCAGCATCCTAGCGGGCCTTGTGGAGACCCAGTACTTC. Translated, it gives CASILAGLVETQYF.

The rearrangement links TRBV20-1 to TRBJ1-5; D gene uncertain. V was pared by 0 bases and J by 11 bases, with 8 bases between. Germline V CDR1 and CDR2: DFQATT, SNEGSKA (reference sequence). The CDR3 totals 11 residues. CDR3 loop: CSARDRRAQHF. The CDR3 DNA reads as TGCAGTGCTAGAGATCGCCGGGCCCAGCATTTT.

The chain couples TRBV2 to TRBJ1-5; D uncertain. V shed 2 bases and J shed 0 bases, with 5 bases lying between them. Germline CDR1 is SNHLY and CDR2 is FYNNEI. CDR3 size: 14 residues. The CDR3 sequence is CASSELGSNQPQHF. The CDR3 region has the DNA TGTGCCAGCAGTGAATTGGGTAGCAATCAGCCCCAGCATTTT.

This rearrangement joins TRBV27 to TRBJ1-2, with a weak D call TRBD1 (6 bases). The CDR3 totals 14 residues. In germline, CDR1 is MNHEY, CDR2 SMNVEV (reference sequence). Trimming removed 7 bases at V and 7 bases at J, with 19 bases between. The CDR3 DNA reads TGTGCCAGCACGAGGGCAGGGGATACGTTTGGCTACACCTTC. Encoded protein: CASTRAGDTFGYTF.

This rearrangement joins TRBV2 to TRBJ1-5, with D perhaps TRBD1 (5 bases). This CDR3 has 14 residues. The germline V and J ends were trimmed by 6 bases and 5 bases, with 14 bases remaining between them. The V gene's germline CDR1 is SNHLY and CDR2 FYNNEI. The CDR3 is CASRDTGSHQPQHF. The CDR3 DNA is TGTGCCAGCAGAGATACAGGAAGCCATCAGCCCCAGCATTTT.

The J gene is TRBJ2-1, the V gene TRBV11-2; 11 bases line up with TRBD2. The CDR3 is 17 amino acids. With V trimmed by 5 bases and J by 4 bases, 10 bases remained unmatched. Germline values: CDR1 SGHAT, CDR2 FQNNGV. CDR3 DNA: TGTGCCAGCAGCCCCCGACTAGCGGGACTGCAGTACAATGAGCAGTTCTTC. As protein: CASSPRLAGLQYNEQFF. The complete variable domain, with remaining parts taken from reference TRBV11-2 and TRBJ2-1, reads EAGVAQSPRYKIIEKRQSVAFWCNPISGHATLYWYQQILGQGPKLLIQFQNNGVVDDSQLPKDRFSAERLKGVDSTLKIQPAKLEDSAVYLCASSPRLAGLQYNEQFFGPGTRLTVL.

The chain employs TRBV5-5 and TRBJ2-5, with D possibly matching TRBD1 (6 bases). The CDR3 extends over 16 amino acids. Trimming left V 1 base short and J 7 bases short, with 20 bases between. The V gene's germline CDR1 is SGHKS and CDR2 YYEKEE (reference sequence). CDR3 DNA: TGTGCCAGCAGCTTGCTGCATGGGGGACCACAGGGGACCCAGTACTTC. Translating it yields CASSLLHGGPQGTQYF. Based on the CDR3 plus reference TRBV5-5 and TRBJ2-5, the full variable domain is DAGVTQSPTHLIKTRGQQVTLRCSPISGHKSVSWYQQVLGQGPQFIFQYYEKEERGRGNFPDRFSARQFPNYSSELNVNALLLGDSALYLCASSLLHGGPQGTQYFGPGTRLLVL.

This chain uses TRBV5-1 with TRBJ1-5, with no clear D. Per the germline V gene, CDR1 is SGHRS and CDR2 is YFSETQ. V lost 2 bases and J 4 bases, leaving 7 bases between the germline ends. The CDR3 covers 13 residues. In nucleotides, the CDR3 is TGCGCCAGCAGCTTAGGGCAGAATCAGCCCCAGCATTTT. Translated: CASSLGQNQPQHF.

The V call is TRBV7-6, the J call TRBJ2-7; D is unclear. Trimming left V 1 base short and J 3 bases short, with 10 bases between. CDR1 and CDR2 (germline): SGHVS, FNYEAQ. The CDR3 is 14 amino acids. CDR3 protein: CASSLGWGGYEQYF. The CDR3 DNA sequence: TGTGCCAGCAGCTTAGGGTGGGGTGGCTACGAGCAGTACTTC.

V and J are TRBV4-2 and TRBJ2-7; TRBD2 might be the D (6 bases). V gave up 2 bases and J gave up 0 bases, with 17 bases separating them. CDR3 length: 17 residues. Germline CDR1 and CDR2: LGHNA and YNFKEQ. CDR3 nucleotides: TGTGCCAGCAGCCAAAGCCGGCTTGGGGGGAGCTCCTACGAGCAGTACTTC. This gives the protein CASSQSRLGGSSYEQYF.